Sequencing of this T cell receptor (beta chain) was carried out in a study of T cells in Graves' hyperthyroidism and ophthalmopathy. CDR3 length: 13 residues. V lost 0 bases, J lost 7 bases, and 6 bases lay in between. CDR1 is LNHNV, CDR2 YYDKDF, per germline (reference sequence). TCR beta CDR3 regions were amplified from RNA transcripts. A set of HTBI primers served as the primers for a first-round RT-PCR of the TCR CDR3. A single record per CDR3 protein comes from TCRdb applying MiXCR to the multiplex PCR reads. This sample yields hundreds of thousands of distinct CDR3 sequences, of which more than 30% are seen a single time; about 8.9% belongs to the top ten. This clonotype has ten or more counts.

This rearrangement joins TRBV15 to TRBJ2-2; D remains unclear. This clonotype was sampled from a man between 18 and 35 years old with Graves' hyperthyroidism. The sequenced material came from blood. This CDR3 is CATSRERSGELFF. The CDR3, as DNA: TGTGCCACCAGCAGAGAACGGAGCGGGGAGCTGTTTTTT.